This TCR beta chain appears in the sequencing data of a study of tumor-infiltrating lymphocytes in primary liver carcinoma. Study-wide context: The tumors, T1-T3 N0M0 lesions, were roughly 4.2 to 11 cm across.

Whole-study results and caveats: Between tumor regions, pairs overlapped more than tumor-adjacent and tumor-blood pairs did. Significantly greater top-250-clone fractions characterized tumors relative to blood (p = 0.039).

With around 520 ng total RNA as template and a constant-region primer, TCR beta cDNA was made. Three rounds of nested multiplex PCR with slightly modified ARM-PCR produced TCR beta libraries. Amplification in the first two PCR rounds was performed using TRBV1-TRBV30 forward primers and a C-beta reverse primer for 10 cycles each. TCRdb fed the multiplex PCR reads into MiXCR, producing one record per CDR3 protein. The table records over 75,000 distinct CDR3 sequences, 55% to 75% of them present only once. This clonotype appeared a few times. The target antigen is unknown. CDR1 MDHEN and CDR2 SYDVKM come from the germline V gene. V was clipped by 7 bases and J by 4 bases; unmatched bases: 11. This CDR3 is 15 amino acids long. The tissue used was unsorted bulk material of about 19-33 mg. RNA and DNA were co-extracted from it with the AllPrep DNA/RNA mini kit.

Sequencing used tumor-adjacent normal liver tissue. The receptor was derived from a man aged 40-55 years with primary liver carcinoma and hepatitis B virus infection. The chain recombines TRBV28 with TRBJ2-3; 7 positions agree with TRBD1. The CDR3 sequence: CASIETGLNADTQYF. The CDR3 DNA follows: TGTGCCAGCATCGAGACAGGGTTGAATGCAGATACGCAGTATTTT. The variable domain in full, completed from reference TRBV28 and TRBJ2-3, reads DVKVTQSSRYLVKRTGEKVFLECVQDMDHENMFWYRQDPGLGLRLIYFSYDVKMKEKGDIPEGYSVSREKKERFSLILESASTNQTSMYLCASIETGLNADTQYFGPGTRLTVL.